This T cell receptor beta chain was identified in a study of sequential checkpoint blockade in melanoma. Only in-frame clones appear in the TCRdb table, and some are missing; sequencing was by immunoSEQ multiplex PCR. The sample holds 20,000 or so clones; about 80% are singletons and the top ten take around 35%. Treatment reported: randomized to nivolumab then ipilimumab (arm A) or the reverse (arm B). V dropped 6 bases and J dropped 3 bases, with 9 bases sitting between them. The CDR3 contains 12 residues. Per germline, CDR1 MDHEN and CDR2 SYDVKM. This specimen consisted of CD8+ T cells sorted from blood (inferred from file names), obtained from a patient given nivolumab and ipilimumab in sequence. The rearrangement joins TRBV28 to TRBJ2-7; weak D call: TRBD1 (5 bases). The sequence was obtained from a human donor with melanoma. CDR3 loop: CASRTQGYEQYF. CDR3 bases: TGTGCCAGCAGGACTCAGGGCTACGAGCAGTACTTC.